The 10 T cell receptor beta chains in this list originate from one sample, sequenced in a study of somatic mutations in cytotoxic T cells in rheumatoid arthritis. Sequencing used immunoSEQ multiplex PCR; TCRdb keeps in-frame clones, though not all of them. The data contain around 19,000 clones, over 80% of them seen just once; the ten biggest clones take up over 13%. The sequenced material came from CD8+ T cells sorted from blood. Receptors originate from an adult with rheumatoid arthritis.

The rearrangement uses TRBV28 and TRBJ1-1; possible D gene TRBD1, 5 bases. Trimming stripped 3 bases from V and 1 base from J, with 18 bases between. The CDR3 runs to 17 residues. Germline V gene lookup returns CDR1 MDHEN and CDR2 SYDVKM. The CDR3 here is CASSFRFRGAGNTEAFF. As DNA, the CDR3 is TGTGCCAGCAGTTTCCGCTTCCGGGGCGCTGGGAACACTGAAGCTTTCTTT.

The V and J genes are TRBV28 and TRBJ2-3, with 7 bases fitting TRBD1. Germline CDR1 is MDHEN and CDR2 is SYDVKM. V was clipped by 7 bases and J by 1 base; unmatched bases: 5. CDR3 length equals 14 residues. In DNA form, the CDR3 reads TGTGCCAGCACCCCTGGACAGGGCACAGATACGCAGTATTTT. This translates into CASTPGQGTDTQYF. The variable domain in full, with the rest retrieved from reference TRBV28 and TRBJ2-3, is DVKVTQSSRYLVKRTGEKVFLECVQDMDHENMFWYRQDPGLGLRLIYFSYDVKMKEKGDIPEGYSVSREKKERFSLILESASTNQTSMYLCASTPGQGTDTQYFGPGTRLTVL.

V gene TRBV2 combines with J gene TRBJ1-1; D not certain. This CDR3 spans 12 amino acids. The germline CDR1 and CDR2 sequences are SNHLY and FYNNEI. V was cut by 5 bases and J by 8 bases, with 12 bases left in between. In DNA, the CDR3 is TGTGCCAGCAGTTTATGGGAGACCGAAGCTTTCTTT. Amino acid sequence: CASSLWETEAFF.

This chain uses TRBV13 with TRBJ2-1, with 11 bases matching TRBD2. CDR3 size: 16 residues. After removal of 5 bases from V and 7 bases from J, the junction contained 10 bases not matched to a gene. The germline V gene encodes CDR1 PRHDT and CDR2 FYEKMQ (reference sequence). CDR3 region: CASSPRGLAGGNEQFF. The DNA for the CDR3 is TGTGCCAGCAGCCCCCGGGGGCTAGCGGGAGGTAATGAGCAGTTCTTC.

The chain couples TRBV19 to TRBJ2-6, with a tentative D call TRBD1 (5 bases). CDR3 length equals 17 residues. The germline V gene has CDR1 LNHDA and CDR2 SQIVND (reference sequence). Trimming took 7 bases from V and 2 from J, leaving 18 bases between them. The CDR3 coding sequence is TGTGCCAGTAAGCCCCTCCCCCAGGGTGCTGGGGCCAACGTCCTGACTTTC. This codes for CASKPLPQGAGANVLTF.

The J gene is TRBJ2-5, the V gene TRBV13, with a weak D call TRBD2 (6 bases). This CDR3 contains 14 residues. Germline CDR1 PRHDT, CDR2 FYEKMQ (reference sequence). Trimming pared 4 bases from V and 0 bases from J, leaving 9 bases between. CDR3: CASSSRLDQETQYF. In DNA, the CDR3 is TGTGCCAGCAGCTCAAGACTAGACCAAGAGACCCAGTACTTC. Together with reference TRBV13 and TRBJ2-5, the CDR3 gives the full variable domain: AAGVIQSPRHLIKEKRETATLKCYPIPRHDTVYWYQQGPGQDPQFLISFYEKMQSDKGSIPDRFSAQQFSDYHSELNMSSLELGDSALYFCASSSRLDQETQYFGPGTRLLVL.

The chain has TRBV9 and TRBJ2-2, with no clear D. Trimming pared 0 bases from V and 5 bases from J, leaving 11 bases between. This CDR3 is built from 15 residues. Germline-derived CDR1 and CDR2 are SGDLS and YYNGEE. The CDR3 reads CASSVVALGTGELFF. CDR3 sequence (DNA): TGTGCCAGCAGCGTAGTAGCCCTTGGGACCGGGGAGCTGTTTTTT.

This clone occurred a few times. This sequence joins TRBV19 and TRBJ2-1, with 11 bases aligning to TRBD2. Germline lookup yields CDR1 LNHDA and CDR2 SQIVND (reference sequence). The CDR3 runs to 17 residues. Trimming at V came to 4 bases and at J to 2 bases, leaving 7 bases not matched to a gene. CDR3 amino acids: CASSSTIAGGPYNEQFF. CDR3 bases: TGTGCCAGTAGTAGTACCATAGCGGGAGGGCCCTACAATGAGCAGTTCTTC. The complete variable domain, with remaining parts taken from reference TRBV19 and TRBJ2-1, reads DGGITQSPKYLFRKEGQNVTLSCEQNLNHDAMYWYRQDPGQGLRLIYYSQIVNDFQKGDIAEGYSVSREKKESFPLTVTSAQKNPTAFYLCASSSTIAGGPYNEQFFGPGTRLTVL.

This chain connects TRBV7-6 to TRBJ2-1; TRBD2 aligns across 7 bases. Per the germline V gene, CDR1 is SGHVS and CDR2 is FNYEAQ. V shed 2 bases, J shed 5 bases, and the junction held 9 bases outside the gene matches. There are 16 residues in the CDR3. CDR3 in amino acids: CASSLNGGSPDNEQFF. The CDR3 DNA reads as TGTGCCAGCAGCTTAAACGGCGGGAGCCCTGACAATGAGCAGTTCTTC.

This clone was detected only a few times. The genes are TRBV5-1 and TRBJ2-2; D unclear. Trimming removed 4 bases at V and 2 bases at J, with 15 bases between. The germline CDR1 and CDR2 sequences are SGHRS and YFSETQ. The CDR3 sequence is 16 residues long. The DNA of the CDR3 is TGCGCCAGCAGCGGAGTTGGACCTTCTAACACCGGGGAGCTGTTTTTT. Translation gives CASSGVGPSNTGELFF.